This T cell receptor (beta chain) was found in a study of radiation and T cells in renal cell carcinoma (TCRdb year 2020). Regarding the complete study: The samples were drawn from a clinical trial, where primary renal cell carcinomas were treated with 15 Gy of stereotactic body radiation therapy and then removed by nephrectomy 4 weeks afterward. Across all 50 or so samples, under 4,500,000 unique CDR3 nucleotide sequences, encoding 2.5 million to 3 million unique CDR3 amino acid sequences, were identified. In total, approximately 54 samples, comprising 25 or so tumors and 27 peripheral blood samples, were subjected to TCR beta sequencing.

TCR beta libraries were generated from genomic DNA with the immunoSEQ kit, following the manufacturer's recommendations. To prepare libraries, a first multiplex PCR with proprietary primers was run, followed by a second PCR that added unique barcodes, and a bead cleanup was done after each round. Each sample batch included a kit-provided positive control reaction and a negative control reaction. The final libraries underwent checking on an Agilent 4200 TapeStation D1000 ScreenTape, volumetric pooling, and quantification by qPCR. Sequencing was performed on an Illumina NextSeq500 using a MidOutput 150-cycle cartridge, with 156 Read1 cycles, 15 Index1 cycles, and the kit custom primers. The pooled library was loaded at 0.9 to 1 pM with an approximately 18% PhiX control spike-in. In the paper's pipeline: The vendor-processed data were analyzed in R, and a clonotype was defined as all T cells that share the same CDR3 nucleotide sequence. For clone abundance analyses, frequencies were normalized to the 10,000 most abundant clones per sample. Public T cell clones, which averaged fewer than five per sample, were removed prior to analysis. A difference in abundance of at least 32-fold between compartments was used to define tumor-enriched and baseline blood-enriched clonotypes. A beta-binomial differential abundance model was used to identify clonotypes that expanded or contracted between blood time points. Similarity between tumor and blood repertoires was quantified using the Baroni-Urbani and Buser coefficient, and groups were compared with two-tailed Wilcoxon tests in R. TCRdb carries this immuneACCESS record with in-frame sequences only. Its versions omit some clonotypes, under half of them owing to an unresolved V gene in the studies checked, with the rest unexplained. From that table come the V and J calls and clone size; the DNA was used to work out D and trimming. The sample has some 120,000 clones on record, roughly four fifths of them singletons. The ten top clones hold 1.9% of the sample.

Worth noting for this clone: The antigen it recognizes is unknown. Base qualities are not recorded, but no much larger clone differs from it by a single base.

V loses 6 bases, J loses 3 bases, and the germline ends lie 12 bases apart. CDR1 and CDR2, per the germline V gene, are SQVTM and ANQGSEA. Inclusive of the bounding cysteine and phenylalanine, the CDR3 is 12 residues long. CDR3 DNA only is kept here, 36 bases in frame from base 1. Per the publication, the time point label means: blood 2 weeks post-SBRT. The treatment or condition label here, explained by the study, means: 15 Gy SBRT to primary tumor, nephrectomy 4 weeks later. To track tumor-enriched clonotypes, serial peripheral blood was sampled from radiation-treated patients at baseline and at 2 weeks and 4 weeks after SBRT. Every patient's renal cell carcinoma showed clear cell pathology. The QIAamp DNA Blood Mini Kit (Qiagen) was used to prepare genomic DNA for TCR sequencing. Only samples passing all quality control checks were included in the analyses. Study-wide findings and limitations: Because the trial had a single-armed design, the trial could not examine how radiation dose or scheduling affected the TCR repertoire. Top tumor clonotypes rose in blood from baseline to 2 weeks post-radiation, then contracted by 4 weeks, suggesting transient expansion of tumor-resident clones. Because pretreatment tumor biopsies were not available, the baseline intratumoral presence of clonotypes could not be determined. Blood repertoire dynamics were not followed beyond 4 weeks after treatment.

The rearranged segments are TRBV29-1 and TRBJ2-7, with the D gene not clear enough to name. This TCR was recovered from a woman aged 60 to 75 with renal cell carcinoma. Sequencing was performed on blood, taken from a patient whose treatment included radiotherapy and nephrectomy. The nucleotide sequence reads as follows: TGCAGCGTCGCCCAACCGGGCTACGAGCAGTACTTC. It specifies CSVAQPGYEQYF.